The 9 T cell receptor beta chains presented below share a single source sample, sequenced in a study of glioma-infiltrating T cells after dendritic cell vaccination. Using immunoSEQ multiplex PCR, the repertoire was profiled, and TCRdb retains in-frame clones only, with some absent. The table includes fewer than 85,000 clones, approximately 90% detected once. Sequences were derived from blood, sampled before dendritic cell vaccination. These receptors were collected from a human donor with glioblastoma.

The CDR3 DNA reads TGCAGCGTCAGACAGGGAATGGAGACCCAGTACTTC. This codes for CSVRQGMETQYF. The chain recombines TRBV29-1 with TRBJ2-5; the match to TRBD1 covers 7 bases. J lost 5 bases, V lost 6 bases, and 6 bases had no gene match. The CDR3 has 12 amino acids. Per the germline V gene, CDR1 is SQVTM and CDR2 is ANQGSEA.

The genes are TRBV7-9 and TRBJ2-1, with 11 bases that match TRBD2. V trimming: 0 bases; J trimming: 4 bases; junction bases outside the gene matches: 8. CDR3 length: 18 amino acids. CDR1 and CDR2 (germline): SEHNR, FQNEAQ (reference sequence). The CDR3 protein is CASSLAASGGSIYNEQFF. The CDR3 DNA sequence: TGTGCCAGCAGCTTAGCGGCTAGCGGGGGGAGTATTTACAATGAGCAGTTCTTC.

The genes are TRBV19 and TRBJ2-5; 8 bases align to TRBD2. CDR1 is LNHDA, CDR2 SQIVND, per germline (reference sequence). The CDR3 spans 16 residues. V lost 7 bases and J lost 5; bases outside the gene matches: 15. CDR3 residues: CASMNLGAGDGETQYF. The CDR3 bases are TGTGCCAGTATGAATTTGGGAGCGGGGGACGGGGAGACCCAGTACTTC.

The chain joins TRBV7-2 to TRBJ2-7; no firm D call. Germline CDR1 is SGHTA and CDR2 is FQGNSA. This CDR3 is built from 11 residues. Between the trimmed V and J ends, which lost 5 bases and 4 bases, there was a span of 6 bases. CDR3 DNA: TGTGCCAGCAGCGCTACTTACGAGCAGTACTTC. Its translation is CASSATYEQYF.

This chain links TRBV5-1 with TRBJ2-1; TRBD2 matches 11 bases. The junction had 2 bases not matched to a gene; V was cut back by 1 base and J by 2 bases. Germline CDR1 and CDR2: SGHRS and YFSETQ. The CDR3 runs to 16 residues. Written as DNA, the CDR3 is TGCGCCAGCAGCTTGCTAGCGGGAGGCACCTACAATGAGCAGTTCTTC. Translated: CASSLLAGGTYNEQFF.

In the case of this clone: Other DNA sequences of this sample code for an identical CDR3. The chain links TRBV27 to TRBJ1-1; 9 positions match TRBD1. Looked up from germline, CDR1 is MNHEY and CDR2 is SMNVEV (reference sequence). The CDR3 has 15 amino acids. The V and J ends lost 5 bases and 2 bases, in that order; junction bases with no gene match: 6. The CDR3 DNA follows: TGTGCCAGCAGTCCATGGGACAGGGTTAACACTGAAGCTTTCTTT. As protein: CASSPWDRVNTEAFF.

This clone came up once. The rearrangement links TRBV25-1 to TRBJ2-3; 11 bases are a match to TRBD2. This CDR3 spans 16 amino acids. CDR1 is MGHDK and CDR2 is SYGVNS in the germline V gene. V dropped 0 bases and J dropped 6; count of bases not matched to a gene: 5. CDR3 sequence: CASSEYTSGSSDTQYF. DNA for the CDR3: TGTGCCAGCAGTGAATATACTAGCGGGAGTTCTGATACGCAGTATTTT. Using reference TRBV25-1 and TRBJ2-3 for the parts outside the CDR3, the full variable domain is EADIYQTPRYLVIGTGKKITLECSQTMGHDKMYWYQQDPGMELHLIHYSYGVNSTEKGDLSSESTVSRIRTEHFPLTLESARPSHTSQYLCASSEYTSGSSDTQYFGPGTRLTVL.

In the case of this clone: Relative to the germline gene, one junction end is altered; a read error may explain this. The chain employs TRBV7-7 and TRBJ2-7; 7 bases align to TRBD1. This CDR3 contains 15 residues. Germline assignment: CDR1 SSHAT and CDR2 FNYEAQ (reference sequence). CDR3 sequence reads: CASSPGTAPGYEQYF. The CDR3 nucleotides read TGTGCTAGCAGCCCCGGGACAGCACCGGGGTACGAGCAGTACTTC.

The chain recombines TRBV5-1 with TRBJ2-7; 13 nucleotides match TRBD2. CDR1 is SGHRS, CDR2 YFSETQ, per germline. There are 15 residues in the CDR3. Trimming cost V 5 bases and J 2 bases; bases outside gene matches: 4. CDR3 coding DNA: TGCGCCAGCAGAGCCACTAGCGGGAGGGCCTACGAGCAGTACTTC. Protein product: CASRATSGRAYEQYF.